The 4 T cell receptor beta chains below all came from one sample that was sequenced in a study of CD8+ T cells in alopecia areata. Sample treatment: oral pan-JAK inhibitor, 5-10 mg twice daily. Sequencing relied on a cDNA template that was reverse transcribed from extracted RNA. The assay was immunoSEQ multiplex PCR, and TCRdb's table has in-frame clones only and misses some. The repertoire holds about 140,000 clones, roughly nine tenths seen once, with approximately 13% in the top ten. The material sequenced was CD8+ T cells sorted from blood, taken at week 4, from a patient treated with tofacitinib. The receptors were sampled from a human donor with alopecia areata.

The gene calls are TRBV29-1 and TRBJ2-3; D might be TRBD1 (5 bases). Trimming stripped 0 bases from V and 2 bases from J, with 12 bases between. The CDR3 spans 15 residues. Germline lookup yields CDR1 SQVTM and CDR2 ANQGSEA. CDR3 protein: CSVEDQGTNTDTQYF. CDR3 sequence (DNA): TGCAGCGTTGAAGATCAGGGCACCAACACAGATACGCAGTATTTT.

The CDR3 coding sequence is TGTGCCAGCAGCTCGACAGGGAAGCAGTACTTC. This gives the protein CASSSTGKQYF. V usage is TRBV7-9 and J usage is TRBJ2-7; 7 bases map to TRBD1. Losses at the gene ends were 4 bases for V and 8 bases for J; bases not matched to a gene: 2. The CDR3 extends over 11 amino acids. The germline V gene has CDR1 SEHNR and CDR2 FQNEAQ (reference sequence).

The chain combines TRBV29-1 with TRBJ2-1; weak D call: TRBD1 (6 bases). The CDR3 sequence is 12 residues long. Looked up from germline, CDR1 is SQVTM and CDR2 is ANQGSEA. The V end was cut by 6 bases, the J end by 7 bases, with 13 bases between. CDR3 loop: CSVVRGGNEQFF. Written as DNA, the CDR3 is TGCAGCGTCGTCAGGGGCGGAAATGAGCAGTTCTTC.

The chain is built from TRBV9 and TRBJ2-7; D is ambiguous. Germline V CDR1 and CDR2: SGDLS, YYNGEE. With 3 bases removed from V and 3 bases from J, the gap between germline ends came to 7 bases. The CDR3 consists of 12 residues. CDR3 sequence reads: CASSDGLYEQYF. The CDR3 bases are TGTGCCAGCAGCGACGGCCTCTACGAGCAGTACTTC.